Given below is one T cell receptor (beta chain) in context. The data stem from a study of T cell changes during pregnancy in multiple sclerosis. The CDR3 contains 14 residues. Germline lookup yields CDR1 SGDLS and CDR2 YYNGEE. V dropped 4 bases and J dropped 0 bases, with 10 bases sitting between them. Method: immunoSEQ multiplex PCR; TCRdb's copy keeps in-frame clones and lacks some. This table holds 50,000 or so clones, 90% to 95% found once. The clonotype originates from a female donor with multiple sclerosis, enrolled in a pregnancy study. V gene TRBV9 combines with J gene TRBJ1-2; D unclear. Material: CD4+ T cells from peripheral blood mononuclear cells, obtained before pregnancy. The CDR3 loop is CASSHELANYGYTF. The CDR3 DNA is TGTGCCAGCAGCCACGAGTTAGCTAACTATGGCTACACCTTC.